This record covers a single T cell receptor beta chain. The record originates from a study of CD8 T cells in Susac syndrome. RNA in amounts of 0.5 to 1 ug was reverse transcribed with random hexamers. From the immunoSEQ multiplex PCR reads, TCRdb called clonotypes with MiXCR, one entry per CDR3 protein. The table includes 180,000 or so distinct CDR3 sequences, more than 90% detected once. Sequencing of TCR beta was carried out in blood CD8+ and CD4+ T cells. V was cut by 2 bases and J by 3 bases, with 7 bases left in between. Germline lookup yields CDR1 MNHEY and CDR2 SVGAGI. The CDR3 runs 13 residues.

The J gene is TRBJ1-2, the V gene TRBV6-5; D unclear. The TCR comes from a human donor in good health. Specimen: CD4+ T cells from PBMCs. CDR3 in amino acids: CASSYAPDYGYTF. The CDR3 DNA reads as TGTGCCAGCAGTTACGCTCCAGACTATGGCTACACCTTC.